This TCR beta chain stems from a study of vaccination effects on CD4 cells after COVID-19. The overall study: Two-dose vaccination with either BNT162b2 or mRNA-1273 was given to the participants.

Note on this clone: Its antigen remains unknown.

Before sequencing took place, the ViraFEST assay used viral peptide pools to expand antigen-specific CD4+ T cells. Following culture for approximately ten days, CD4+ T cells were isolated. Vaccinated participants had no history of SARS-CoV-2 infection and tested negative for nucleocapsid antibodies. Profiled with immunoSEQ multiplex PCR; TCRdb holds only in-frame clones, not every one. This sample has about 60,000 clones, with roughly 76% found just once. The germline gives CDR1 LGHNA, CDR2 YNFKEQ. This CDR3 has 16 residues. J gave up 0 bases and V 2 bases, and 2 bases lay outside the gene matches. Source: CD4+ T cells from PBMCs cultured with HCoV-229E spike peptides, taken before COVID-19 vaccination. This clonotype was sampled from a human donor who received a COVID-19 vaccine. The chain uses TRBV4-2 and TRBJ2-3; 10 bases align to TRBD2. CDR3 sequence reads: CASSQLAGGSTDTQYF. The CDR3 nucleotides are TGTGCCAGCAGCCAATTAGCGGGGGGCAGCACAGATACGCAGTATTTT.